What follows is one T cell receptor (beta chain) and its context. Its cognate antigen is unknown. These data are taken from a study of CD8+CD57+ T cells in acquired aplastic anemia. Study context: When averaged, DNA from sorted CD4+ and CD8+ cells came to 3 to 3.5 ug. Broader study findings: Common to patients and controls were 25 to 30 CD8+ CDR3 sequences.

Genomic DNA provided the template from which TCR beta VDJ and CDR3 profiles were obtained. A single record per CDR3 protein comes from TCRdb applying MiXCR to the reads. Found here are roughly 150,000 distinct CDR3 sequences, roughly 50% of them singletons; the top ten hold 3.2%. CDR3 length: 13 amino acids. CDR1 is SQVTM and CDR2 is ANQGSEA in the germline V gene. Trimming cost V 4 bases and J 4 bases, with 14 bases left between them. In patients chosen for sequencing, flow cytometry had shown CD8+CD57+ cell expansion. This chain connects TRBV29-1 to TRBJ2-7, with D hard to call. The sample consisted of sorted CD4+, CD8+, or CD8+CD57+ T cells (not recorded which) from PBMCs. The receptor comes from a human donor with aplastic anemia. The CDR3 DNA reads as TGCAGCGTTGGAGAACCCTTAACTTACGAGCAGTACGTC. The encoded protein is CSVGEPLTYEQYV.